This T cell receptor beta chain came from a study of identical twins (dated by TCRdb to the mid-2010s). At the level of the whole study: The study deep-sequenced TCR alpha and beta repertoires from monozygotic twins, unrelated adults of various ages and cord blood to test whether fetal clonotypes persist. To rule out contamination, the twin experiments were replicated at different times with different library preparation protocols. What the research found in general, with its limitations: Compared with coincidental sharing between unrelated individuals, an excess of low generation-probability sequences was observed among out-of-frame TCR alpha sequences shared between twins. Conclusions relied on cross-sectional statistical analysis, since the same donors could not be followed over many years. Fewer insertions were carried by abundant cord blood beta clonotypes; a weaker similar trend was observed in young adult naive repertoires, while no such trend was observed in memory repertoires. Invariant T cells such as MAIT and iNKT could partly confound zero-insertion analyses, although diverse VJ usage argued against such confounding for most clonotypes. In beta out-of-frame sequences, excess twin sharing was weaker, because having fewer shared sequences lowered the signal-to-noise ratio. In monozygotic twins, out-of-frame TCR alpha sharing was systematically underestimated by recombination models, although the models agreed with sharing between unrelated individuals.

Regarding this clonotype: There is no known antigen for this receptor. Base-call qualities are not available, and no considerably larger clone is one nucleotide away.

The library was made by 5' RACE. The sequencer was an Illumina HiSeq 2000. Template switching introduced a universal primer binding site; the final cDNA contained a unique molecular identifier, enabling accurate counting of TCR cDNA molecules. First-strand cDNA for TCR alpha and beta chains was synthesized from specific primers in the conserved constant-segment region. To control for contamination, every cDNA library was double barcoded, receiving both a SMART-Mk sample barcode and Illumina barcodes. TruSeq adapter sequences along with Illumina sample barcodes were introduced in two successive PCR steps. The Illumina HiSeq platform was used with custom primers to sequence TCR alpha and beta cDNA libraries. The source study handled its data this way. MiGEC processed the raw reads to extract unique molecular identifiers, while MiXCR was used to determine the CDR3 positions. For each individual, recombination models were inferred using an EM algorithm with the repgenHMM and IGoR tools. The analysis of shared clonotypes was done with the tcR package in R, with sharing normalized by the product of cloneset sizes. To study raw recombination without the effects of thymic and clonal selection, out-of-frame nonproductive sequences were analyzed. TCRdb reprocessing: public reads trimmed at Q25 with fastp, clones called with MiXCR, in-frame beta chains kept. One record per CDR3 amino acid sequence lists the most common genes and DNA. TCRdb's processing, not the authors', yielded these V and J calls. This sample is represented by 1.5 million to 2 million distinct CDR3 sequences; under 35% of them were singletons. The ten biggest clones cover about 0.25% of the sample.

Every donor was a healthy Caucasian. Trimmed from V: 4 bases; trimmed from J: 2 bases; junction bases lacking a gene match: 8. Reading the germline V gene gives CDR1 SGHTA and CDR2 FQGNSA. The CDR3 covers 16 residues, taking in both the cysteine and the phenylalanine. Only the CDR3 region is kept as DNA, spanning 48 bases read in frame from base 1. This chain is built from TRBV7-2 and TRBJ2-1, with 7 bases matching TRBD2. The clonotype originates from a newborn girl in good health. Specimen: cord blood. Here the CDR3 is given as CASSSSLAGPYNEQFF. The bases are TGTGCCAGCAGCTCAAGTTTAGCGGGTCCCTACAATGAGCAGTTCTTC. Full variable domain (CDR3 extended with the reference TRBV7-2 and TRBJ2-1 proteins): GAGVSQSPSNKVTEKGKDVELRCDPISGHTALYWYRQSLGQGLEFLIYFQGNSAPDKSGLPSDRFSAERTGGSVSTLTIQRTQQEDSAVYLCASSSSLAGPYNEQFFGPGTRLTVL.